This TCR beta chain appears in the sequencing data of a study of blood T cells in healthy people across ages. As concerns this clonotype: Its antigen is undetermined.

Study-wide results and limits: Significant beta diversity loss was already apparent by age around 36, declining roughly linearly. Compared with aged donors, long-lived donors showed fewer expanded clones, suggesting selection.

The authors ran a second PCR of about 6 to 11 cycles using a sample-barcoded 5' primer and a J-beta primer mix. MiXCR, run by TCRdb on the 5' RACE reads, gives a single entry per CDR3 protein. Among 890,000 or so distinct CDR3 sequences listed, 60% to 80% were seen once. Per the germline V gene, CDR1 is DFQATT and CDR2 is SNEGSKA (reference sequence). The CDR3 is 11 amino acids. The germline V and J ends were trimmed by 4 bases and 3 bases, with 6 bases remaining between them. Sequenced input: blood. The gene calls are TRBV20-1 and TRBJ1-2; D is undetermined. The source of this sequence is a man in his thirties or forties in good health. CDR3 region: CSAKVDYGYTF. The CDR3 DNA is TGCAGTGCTAAAGTCGACTATGGCTACACCTTC.